Sequencing of this TCR beta chain was carried out in a study of OX40 agonist ivuxolimab in advanced cancers. This CDR3 has 14 amino acids. Germline CDR1 MNHEY, CDR2 SMNVEV (reference sequence). The V end lost 5 bases, the J end lost 1 base, and 11 bases lay between the germline ends. TCRdb's copy holds only in-frame clones and misses some; the assay was immunoSEQ multiplex PCR. The repertoire holds about 69,000 clones, with approximately 92% as singletons. Of note for this clone: Its antigen remains unidentified.

Overall study results and limits: CD8+ T cells averaged more expanded clones than CD4+.

This TCR came from an adult with an advanced solid tumor such as melanoma, head and neck, liver or kidney cancer. The chain uses TRBV27 and TRBJ1-1; maybe TRBD1 (6 bases). This specimen was CD4+ or CD8+ T cells sorted from blood, taken in a trial of the OX40 agonist ivuxolimab. The DNA of the CDR3 is TGTGCCAGCAGTCAAGGGGGGACGAACACTGAAGCTTTCTTT. This encodes CASSQGGTNTEAFF.